One sample yielded the 6 T cell receptor beta chains listed below, sequenced in a study of human T cells and chemical hapten exposure. Time point noted: healthy volunteer bleed at 2 weeks. Before extraction, the whole blood was not fractionated, and total RNA was taken from it. TCRdb independently ran MiXCR on the RACE reads; one entry per CDR3 protein. The table lists roughly 30,000 distinct CDR3 sequences, around 7% of them singletons. The source material was whole blood. These receptors all come from a human donor in good health. Some clones in this sample may be carry-over from other donors' samples.

This clonotype appeared a few times. This chain connects TRBV2 to TRBJ2-2; 13 bases are shared with TRBD2. Germline trimming cut 4 bases from V and 6 bases from J; bases unmatched to any gene: 8. CDR1 is SNHLY and CDR2 is FYNNEI in the germline V gene. The CDR3 runs 17 residues. CDR3 sequence reads: CASSGPRTSGSSGELFF. Written as DNA, the CDR3 is TGTGCCAGCAGTGGGCCTCGGACTAGCGGGAGTTCCGGGGAGCTGTTTTTT.

This clonotype was picked up a small number of times. The genes are TRBV6-2 or TRBV6-3 and TRBJ1-5; no reliable D call. The CDR3 has 13 residues. The ends were cut back, 10 bases at V and 6 bases at J, with 16 bases in the middle. Germline V gene sequence: CDR1 MNHEY, CDR2 SVGEGT. CDR3 sequence (DNA): TGTGCCACCACGAGGGATATAGTTCAGCCCCAGCATTTT. The encoded protein is CATTRDIVQPQHF.

The table lists this clonotype with many counts. The V gene is TRBV7-2, the J gene TRBJ2-7, with unresolved D. Germline V lookup: CDR1 SGHTA, CDR2 FQGNSA. V shed 2 bases and J shed 5 bases, with 10 bases lying between them. The length of the CDR3 is 13 residues. The chain's CDR3 is CASSLRRLDEQYF. The CDR3 DNA follows: TGTGCCAGCAGCTTAAGGCGTCTAGACGAGCAGTACTTC.

This clonotype has at least ten counts. The gene calls are TRBV7-9 and TRBJ2-1, with TRBD2 matching 11 bases. V lost 6 bases to trimming and J lost 10 bases; unmatched junction nucleotides: 14. This CDR3 contains 16 residues. CDR1 is SEHNR and CDR2 is FQNEAQ in the germline V gene (reference sequence). CDR3: CASSRSGTSGGLEQFF. For the CDR3, the DNA is TGTGCCAGCAGTCGCAGTGGTACTAGCGGGGGCCTGGAGCAGTTCTTC.

The chain combines TRBV9 with TRBJ2-6; TRBD1 aligns across 7 bases. The germline V gene has CDR1 SGDLS and CDR2 YYNGEE. This CDR3 contains 19 residues. V shed 1 base, J shed 4 bases, and the junction held 14 bases outside the gene matches. CDR3 sequence reads: CASSVRPRDRVSGANVLTF. Written as DNA, the CDR3 is TGTGCCAGCAGCGTACGCCCCCGAGACAGGGTGTCCGGGGCCAACGTCCTGACTTTC.

This clonotype has just a few counts. The CDR3 nucleotides read TGCAGTGCTACTACCGGGACAGGGGGCCATCAGCCCCAGCATTTT. Translation gives CSATTGTGGHQPQHF. The chain recombines TRBV20-1 with TRBJ1-5; the match to TRBD1 covers 12 bases. With 4 bases clipped from V and 5 bases from J, the junction kept 6 bases outside the gene matches. Germline loops: CDR1 DFQATT, CDR2 SNEGSKA (reference sequence). The CDR3 runs 15 residues.